This T cell receptor (beta chain) was recovered during a study of blood T cells in healthy people across ages. The second PCR ran about 6 to 11 cycles with a sample-barcoded 5' primer and J-beta primers. TCRdb reprocessed the 5' RACE reads with MiXCR, giving one entry per CDR3 protein. The table has around 780,000 distinct CDR3 sequences, 20% to 30% seen once. General study results and limits: It was the long-lived donors that had more naive CD4+ cells and higher diversity than aged donors.

The table lists this clonotype with a few counts. Antigen specificity is unknown. CDR1 SGHVS and CDR2 FNYEAQ come from the germline V gene. The ends lost 7 bases at V and 9 bases at J; junction bases unmatched: 14. This CDR3 region has 14 residues. These data also formed part of another study, on T cells of mothers and their children.

This TCR was recovered from a boy younger than 18 in good health. The gene calls are TRBV7-6 and TRBJ2-5; 7 bases align to TRBD1. Sequencing was done on a sample of blood. CDR3 amino acids: CASNFDRVNKAQYF. The DNA of the CDR3 is TGTGCCAGCAACTTTGACAGGGTAAACAAGGCCCAGTACTTC.